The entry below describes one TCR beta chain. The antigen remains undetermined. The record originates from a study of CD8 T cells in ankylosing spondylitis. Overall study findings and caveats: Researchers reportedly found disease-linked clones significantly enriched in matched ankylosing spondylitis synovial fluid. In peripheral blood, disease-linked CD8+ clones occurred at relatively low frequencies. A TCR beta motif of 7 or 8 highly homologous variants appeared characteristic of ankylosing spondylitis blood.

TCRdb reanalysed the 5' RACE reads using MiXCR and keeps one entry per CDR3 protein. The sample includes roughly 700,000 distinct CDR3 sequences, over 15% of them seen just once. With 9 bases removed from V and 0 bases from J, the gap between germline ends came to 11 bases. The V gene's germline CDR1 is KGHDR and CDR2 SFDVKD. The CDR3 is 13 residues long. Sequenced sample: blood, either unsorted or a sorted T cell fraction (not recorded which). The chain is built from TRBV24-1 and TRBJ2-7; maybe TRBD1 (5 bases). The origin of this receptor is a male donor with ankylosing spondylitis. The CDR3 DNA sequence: TGTGCCACCGAGGACAAATACTCCTACGAGCAGTACTTC. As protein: CATEDKYSYEQYF.